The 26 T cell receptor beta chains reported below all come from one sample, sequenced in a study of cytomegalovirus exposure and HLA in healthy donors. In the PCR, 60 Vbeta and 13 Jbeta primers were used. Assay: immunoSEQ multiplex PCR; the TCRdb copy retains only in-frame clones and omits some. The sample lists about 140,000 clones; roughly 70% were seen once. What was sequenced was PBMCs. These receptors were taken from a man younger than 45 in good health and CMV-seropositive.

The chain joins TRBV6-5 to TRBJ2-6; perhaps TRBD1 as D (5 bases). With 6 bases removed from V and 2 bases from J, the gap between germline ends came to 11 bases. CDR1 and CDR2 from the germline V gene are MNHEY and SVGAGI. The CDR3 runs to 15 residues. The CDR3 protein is CASSPQETGANVLTF. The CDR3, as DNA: TGTGCCAGCAGCCCACAGGAGACTGGGGCCAACGTCCTGACTTTC.

CDR3 coding DNA: TGTGCCAGCAGTTCCGGGACTAGCGGGTCAGATACGCAGTATTTT. Amino acid sequence: CASSSGTSGSDTQYF. The V call is TRBV27, the J call TRBJ2-3; 12 nucleotides align to TRBD2. Germline CDR1 is MNHEY and CDR2 is SMNVEV (reference sequence). The J segment lost 4 bases and the V segment lost 4 bases, leaving 3 bases of the junction unmatched. The CDR3 has 15 amino acids.

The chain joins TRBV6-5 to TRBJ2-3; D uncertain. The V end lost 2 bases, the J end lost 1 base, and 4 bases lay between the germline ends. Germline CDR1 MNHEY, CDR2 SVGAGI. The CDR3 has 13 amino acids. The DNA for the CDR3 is TGTGCCAGCAGTTACCGCGGCACAGATACGCAGTATTTT. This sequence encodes CASSYRGTDTQYF.

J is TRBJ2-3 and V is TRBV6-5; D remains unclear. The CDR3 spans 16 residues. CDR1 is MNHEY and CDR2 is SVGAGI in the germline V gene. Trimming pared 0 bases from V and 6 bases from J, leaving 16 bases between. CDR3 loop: CASSYSNAKLADTQYF. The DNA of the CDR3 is TGTGCCAGCAGTTACTCGAATGCTAAACTTGCCGATACGCAGTATTTT.

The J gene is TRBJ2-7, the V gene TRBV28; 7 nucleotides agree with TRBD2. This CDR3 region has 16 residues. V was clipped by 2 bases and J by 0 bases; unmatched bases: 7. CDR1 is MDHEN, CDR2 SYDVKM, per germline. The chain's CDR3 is CASSLQLAELSYEQYF. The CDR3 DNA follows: TGTGCCAGCAGTTTACAGCTAGCGGAACTCTCCTACGAGCAGTACTTC.

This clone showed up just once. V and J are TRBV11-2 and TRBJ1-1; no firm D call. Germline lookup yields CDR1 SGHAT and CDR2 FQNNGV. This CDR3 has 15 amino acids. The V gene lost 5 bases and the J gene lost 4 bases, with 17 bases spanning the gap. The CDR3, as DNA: TGTGCCAGCAGCCCGGCGGGGATCGGGCGCACTGAAGCTTTCTTT. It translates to CASSPAGIGRTEAFF.

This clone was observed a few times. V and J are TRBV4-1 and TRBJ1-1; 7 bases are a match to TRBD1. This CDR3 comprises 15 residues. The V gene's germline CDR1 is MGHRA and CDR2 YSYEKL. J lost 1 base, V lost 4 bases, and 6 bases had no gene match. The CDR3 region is CASSRRTGQNTEAFF. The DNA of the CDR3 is TGCGCCAGCAGCCGCCGGACAGGACAGAACACTGAAGCTTTCTTT.

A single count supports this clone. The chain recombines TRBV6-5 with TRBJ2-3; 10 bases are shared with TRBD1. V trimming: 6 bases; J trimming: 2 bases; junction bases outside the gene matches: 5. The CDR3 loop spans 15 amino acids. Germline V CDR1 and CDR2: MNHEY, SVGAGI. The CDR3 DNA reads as TGTGCCAGCAGCCTGACAGGGGGCCTCACAGATACGCAGTATTTT. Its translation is CASSLTGGLTDTQYF.

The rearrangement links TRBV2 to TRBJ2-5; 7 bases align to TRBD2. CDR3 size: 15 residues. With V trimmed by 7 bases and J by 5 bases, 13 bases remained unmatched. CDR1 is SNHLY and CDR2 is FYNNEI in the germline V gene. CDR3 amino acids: CASTVRASGGETQYF. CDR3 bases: TGTGCCAGCACCGTGAGGGCTAGCGGAGGGGAGACCCAGTACTTC.

CDR3 sequence: CASSEYPGQVQPQHF. The CDR3 DNA reads as TGTGCCAGCAGTGAGTACCCGGGACAGGTGCAGCCCCAGCATTTT. V usage is TRBV6-1 and J usage is TRBJ1-5; 8 nucleotides agree with TRBD1. CDR3 size: 15 residues. Losses at the gene ends were 3 bases for V and 7 bases for J; bases not matched to a gene: 8. Per the germline V gene, CDR1 is MNHNS and CDR2 is SASEGT.

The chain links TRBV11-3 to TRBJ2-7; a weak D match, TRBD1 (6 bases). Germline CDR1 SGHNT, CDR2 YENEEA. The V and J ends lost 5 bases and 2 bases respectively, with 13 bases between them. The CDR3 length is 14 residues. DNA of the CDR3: TGTGCCAGCAGCCCAGGACAGCCCCCCTACGAGCAGTACTTC. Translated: CASSPGQPPYEQYF.

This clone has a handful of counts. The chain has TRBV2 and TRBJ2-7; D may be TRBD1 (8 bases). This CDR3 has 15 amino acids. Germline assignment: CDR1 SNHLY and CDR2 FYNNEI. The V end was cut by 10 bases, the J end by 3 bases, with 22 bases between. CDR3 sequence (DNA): TGTGCCACTAAAAAGGGGGGGACAGGCTTCTACGAGCAGTACTTC. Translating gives CATKKGGTGFYEQYF.

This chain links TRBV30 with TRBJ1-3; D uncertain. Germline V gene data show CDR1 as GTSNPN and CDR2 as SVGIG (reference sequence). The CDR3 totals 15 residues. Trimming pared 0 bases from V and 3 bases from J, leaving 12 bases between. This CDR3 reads CAWSVQGRLGNTIYF. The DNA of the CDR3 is TGTGCCTGGAGTGTACAAGGTAGACTTGGAAACACCATATATTTT.

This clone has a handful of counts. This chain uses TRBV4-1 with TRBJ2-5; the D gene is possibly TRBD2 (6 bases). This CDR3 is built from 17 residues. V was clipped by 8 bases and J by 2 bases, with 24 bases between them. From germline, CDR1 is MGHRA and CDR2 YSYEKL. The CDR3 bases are TGCGCCAGCCAGCCCAGAGTAGCGGAAATCCTTCAAGAGACCCAGTACTTC. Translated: CASQPRVAEILQETQYF.

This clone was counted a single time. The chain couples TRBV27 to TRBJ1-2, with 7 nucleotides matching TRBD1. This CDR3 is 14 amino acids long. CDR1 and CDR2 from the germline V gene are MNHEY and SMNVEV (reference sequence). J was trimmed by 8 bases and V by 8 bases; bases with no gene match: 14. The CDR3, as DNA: TGTGCCAGCTCTCATCACGACAGGGAAGAGGGCTACACCTTC. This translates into CASSHHDREEGYTF.

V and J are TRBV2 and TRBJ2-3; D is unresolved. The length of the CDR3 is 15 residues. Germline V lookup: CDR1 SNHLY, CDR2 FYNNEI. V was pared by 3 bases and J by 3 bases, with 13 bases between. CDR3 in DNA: TGTGCCAGCAGTGAGGAGTTTAGTGGGACAGATACGCAGTATTTT. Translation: CASSEEFSGTDTQYF. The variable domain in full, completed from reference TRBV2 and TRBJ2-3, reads EPEVTQTPSHQVTQMGQEVILRCVPISNHLYFYWYRQILGQKVEFLVSFYNNEISEKSEIFDDQFSVERPDGSNFTLKIRSTKLEDSAMYFCASSEEFSGTDTQYFGPGTRLTVL.

CDR3 residues: CASSQNSPTGPTDTQYF. In nucleotides, the CDR3 is TGTGCCAGCAGTCAAAATTCCCCGACAGGGCCCACAGATACGCAGTATTTT. This chain joins TRBV27 and TRBJ2-3; 7 nucleotides align to TRBD1. J lost 2 bases, V lost 5 bases, and 13 bases had no gene match. This CDR3 region has 17 residues. Looked up from germline, CDR1 is MNHEY and CDR2 is SMNVEV (reference sequence).

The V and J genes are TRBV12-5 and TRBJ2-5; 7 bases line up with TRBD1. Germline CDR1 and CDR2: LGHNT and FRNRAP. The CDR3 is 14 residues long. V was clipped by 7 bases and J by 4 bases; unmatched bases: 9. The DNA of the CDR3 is TGTGCTAGTGCTACGATCCAGGGGGTAGAGACCCAGTACTTC. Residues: CASATIQGVETQYF.

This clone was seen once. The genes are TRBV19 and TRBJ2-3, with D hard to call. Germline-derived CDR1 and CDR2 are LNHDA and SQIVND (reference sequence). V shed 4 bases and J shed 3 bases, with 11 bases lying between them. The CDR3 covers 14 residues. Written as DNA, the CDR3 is TGTGCCAGTAGTAAGTCGGGTCTAACAGATACGCAGTATTTT. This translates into CASSKSGLTDTQYF.

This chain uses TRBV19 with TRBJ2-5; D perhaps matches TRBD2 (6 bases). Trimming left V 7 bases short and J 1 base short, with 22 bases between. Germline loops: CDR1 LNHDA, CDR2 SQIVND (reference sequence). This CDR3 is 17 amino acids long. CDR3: CASTDRRGAASQETQYF. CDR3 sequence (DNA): TGTGCCAGTACGGATAGGAGGGGAGCGGCTTCCCAAGAGACCCAGTACTTC.

The CDR3 sequence: CASSLGTESKEAFF. In nucleotides, the CDR3 is TGTGCCAGCAGCTTAGGGACAGAAAGTAAAGAAGCTTTCTTT. The V and J genes are TRBV7-9 and TRBJ1-1; possible D gene TRBD1, 6 bases. V shed 1 base and J shed 8 bases, with 14 bases lying between them. CDR1 is SEHNR, CDR2 FQNEAQ, per germline (reference sequence). This CDR3 contains 14 residues. Filled out from reference TRBV7-9 and TRBJ1-1, the complete variable domain reads DTGVSQNPRHKITKRGQNVTFRCDPISEHNRLYWYRQTLGQGPEFLTYFQNEAQLEKSRLLSDRFSAERPKGSFSTLEIQRTEQGDSAMYLCASSLGTESKEAFFGQGTRLTVV.

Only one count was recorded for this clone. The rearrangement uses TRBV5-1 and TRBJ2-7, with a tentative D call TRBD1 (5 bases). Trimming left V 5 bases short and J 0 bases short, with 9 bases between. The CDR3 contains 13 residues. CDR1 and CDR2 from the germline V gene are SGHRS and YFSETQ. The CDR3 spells CASRGPASYEQYF. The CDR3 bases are TGCGCCAGCAGGGGGCCAGCCTCCTACGAGCAGTACTTC.

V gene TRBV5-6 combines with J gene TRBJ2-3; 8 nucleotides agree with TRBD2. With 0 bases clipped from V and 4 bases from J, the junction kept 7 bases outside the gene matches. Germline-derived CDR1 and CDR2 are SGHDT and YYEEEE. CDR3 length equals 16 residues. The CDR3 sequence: CASSLAGLALADTQYF. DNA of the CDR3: TGTGCCAGCAGCTTGGCAGGACTAGCTTTGGCAGATACGCAGTATTTT.

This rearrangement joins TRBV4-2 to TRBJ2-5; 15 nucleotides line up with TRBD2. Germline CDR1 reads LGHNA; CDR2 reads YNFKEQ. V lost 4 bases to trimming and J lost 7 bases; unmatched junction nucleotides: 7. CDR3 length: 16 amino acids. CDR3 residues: CASSRGLAGGQGTQYF. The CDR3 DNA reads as TGTGCCAGCAGCCGCGGACTAGCGGGAGGGCAGGGGACCCAGTACTTC.

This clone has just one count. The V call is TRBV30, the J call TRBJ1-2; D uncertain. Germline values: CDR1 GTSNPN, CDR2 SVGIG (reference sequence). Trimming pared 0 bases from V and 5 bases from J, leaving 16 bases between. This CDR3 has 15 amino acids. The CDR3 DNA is TGTGCCTGGAGTGTAACATCAAATCCCTCATATGGCTACACCTTC. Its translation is CAWSVTSNPSYGYTF.

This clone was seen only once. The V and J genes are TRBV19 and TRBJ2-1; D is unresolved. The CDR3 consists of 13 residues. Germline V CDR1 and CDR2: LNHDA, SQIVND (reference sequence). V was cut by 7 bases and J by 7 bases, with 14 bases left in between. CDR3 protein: CASTRRPGNEQFF. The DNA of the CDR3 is TGTGCCAGTACTCGGAGACCCGGGAATGAGCAGTTCTTC.